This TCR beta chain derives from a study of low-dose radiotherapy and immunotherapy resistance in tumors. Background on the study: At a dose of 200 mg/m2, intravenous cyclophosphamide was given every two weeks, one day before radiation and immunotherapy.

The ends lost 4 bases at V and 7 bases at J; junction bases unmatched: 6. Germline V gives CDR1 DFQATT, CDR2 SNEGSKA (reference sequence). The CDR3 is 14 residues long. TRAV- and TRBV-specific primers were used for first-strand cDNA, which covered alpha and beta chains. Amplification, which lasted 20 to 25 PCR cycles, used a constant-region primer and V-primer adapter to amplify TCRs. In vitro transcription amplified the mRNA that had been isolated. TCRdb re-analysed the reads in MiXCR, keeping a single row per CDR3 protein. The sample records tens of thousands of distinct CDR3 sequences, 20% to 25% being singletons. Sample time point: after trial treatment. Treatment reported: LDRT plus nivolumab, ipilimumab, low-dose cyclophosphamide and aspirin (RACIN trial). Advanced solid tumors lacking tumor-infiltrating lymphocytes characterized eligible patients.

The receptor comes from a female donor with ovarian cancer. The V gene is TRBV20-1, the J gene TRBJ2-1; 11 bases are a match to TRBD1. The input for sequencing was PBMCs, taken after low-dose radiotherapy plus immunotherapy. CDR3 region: CSATGTGGHNEQFF. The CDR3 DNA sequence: TGCAGTGCTACTGGGACAGGGGGACATAATGAGCAGTTCTTC.